The clone carrying this T cell receptor beta chain was seen once. These data are taken from a study of graft-versus-host responses after intestinal transplantation. Overall study: Recipients across the board were started on anti-thymocyte globulin induction, then kept on tacrolimus and steroids for roughly 3 years.

TCRdb's copy holds only in-frame clones and misses some; the assay was immunoSEQ multiplex PCR. Of about 9,800 clones listed, under 95% were seen once; the top ten hold around 2.5%. This sequence originates from a human patient who received an intestinal transplant, so some T cells may come from the graft donor. The source material was PBMCs, sampled approximately 47 days after intestinal transplant.

Here the CDR3 DNA reads TGTGCCAGCAGCTTAGGGGCAAGAAGCACAGATACGCAGTATTTT. Translating gives CASSLGARSTDTQYF. J is TRBJ2-3 and V is TRBV7-6, with no clear D. Per the germline V gene, CDR1 is SGHVS and CDR2 is FNYEAQ. Trimming pared 1 base from V and 0 bases from J, leaving 8 bases between. This CDR3 contains 15 residues.